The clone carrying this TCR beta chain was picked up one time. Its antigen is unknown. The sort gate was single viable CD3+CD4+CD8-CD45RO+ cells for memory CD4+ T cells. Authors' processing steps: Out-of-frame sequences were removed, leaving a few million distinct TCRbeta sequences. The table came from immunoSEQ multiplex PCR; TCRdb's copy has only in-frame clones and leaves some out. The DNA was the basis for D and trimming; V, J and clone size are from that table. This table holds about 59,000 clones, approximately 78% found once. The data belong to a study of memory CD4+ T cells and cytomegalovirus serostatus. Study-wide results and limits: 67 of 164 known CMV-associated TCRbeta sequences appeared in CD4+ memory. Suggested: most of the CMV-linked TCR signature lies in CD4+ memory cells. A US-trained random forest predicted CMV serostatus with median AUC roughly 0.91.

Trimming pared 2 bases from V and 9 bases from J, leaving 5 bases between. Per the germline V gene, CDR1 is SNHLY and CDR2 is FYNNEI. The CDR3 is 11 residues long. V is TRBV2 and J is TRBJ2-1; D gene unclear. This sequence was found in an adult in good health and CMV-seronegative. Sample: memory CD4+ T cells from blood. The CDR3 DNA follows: TGTGCCAGCAGTGAATTTAGTGAGCAGTTCTTC. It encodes CASSEFSEQFF.